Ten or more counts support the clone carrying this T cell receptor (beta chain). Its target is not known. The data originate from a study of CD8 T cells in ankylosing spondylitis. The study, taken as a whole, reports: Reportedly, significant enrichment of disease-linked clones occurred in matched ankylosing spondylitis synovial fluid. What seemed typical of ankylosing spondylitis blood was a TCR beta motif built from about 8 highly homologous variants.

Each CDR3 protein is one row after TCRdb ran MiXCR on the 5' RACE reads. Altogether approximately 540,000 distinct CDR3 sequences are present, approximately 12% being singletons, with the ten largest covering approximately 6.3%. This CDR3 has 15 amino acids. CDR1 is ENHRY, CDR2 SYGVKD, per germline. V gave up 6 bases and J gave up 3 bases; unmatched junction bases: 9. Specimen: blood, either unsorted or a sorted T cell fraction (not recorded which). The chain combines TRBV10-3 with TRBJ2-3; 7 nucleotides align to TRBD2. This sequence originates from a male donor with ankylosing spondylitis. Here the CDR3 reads CAISEEAGVTDTQYF. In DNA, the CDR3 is TGTGCCATCAGCGAAGAGGCGGGAGTGACAGATACGCAGTATTTT.